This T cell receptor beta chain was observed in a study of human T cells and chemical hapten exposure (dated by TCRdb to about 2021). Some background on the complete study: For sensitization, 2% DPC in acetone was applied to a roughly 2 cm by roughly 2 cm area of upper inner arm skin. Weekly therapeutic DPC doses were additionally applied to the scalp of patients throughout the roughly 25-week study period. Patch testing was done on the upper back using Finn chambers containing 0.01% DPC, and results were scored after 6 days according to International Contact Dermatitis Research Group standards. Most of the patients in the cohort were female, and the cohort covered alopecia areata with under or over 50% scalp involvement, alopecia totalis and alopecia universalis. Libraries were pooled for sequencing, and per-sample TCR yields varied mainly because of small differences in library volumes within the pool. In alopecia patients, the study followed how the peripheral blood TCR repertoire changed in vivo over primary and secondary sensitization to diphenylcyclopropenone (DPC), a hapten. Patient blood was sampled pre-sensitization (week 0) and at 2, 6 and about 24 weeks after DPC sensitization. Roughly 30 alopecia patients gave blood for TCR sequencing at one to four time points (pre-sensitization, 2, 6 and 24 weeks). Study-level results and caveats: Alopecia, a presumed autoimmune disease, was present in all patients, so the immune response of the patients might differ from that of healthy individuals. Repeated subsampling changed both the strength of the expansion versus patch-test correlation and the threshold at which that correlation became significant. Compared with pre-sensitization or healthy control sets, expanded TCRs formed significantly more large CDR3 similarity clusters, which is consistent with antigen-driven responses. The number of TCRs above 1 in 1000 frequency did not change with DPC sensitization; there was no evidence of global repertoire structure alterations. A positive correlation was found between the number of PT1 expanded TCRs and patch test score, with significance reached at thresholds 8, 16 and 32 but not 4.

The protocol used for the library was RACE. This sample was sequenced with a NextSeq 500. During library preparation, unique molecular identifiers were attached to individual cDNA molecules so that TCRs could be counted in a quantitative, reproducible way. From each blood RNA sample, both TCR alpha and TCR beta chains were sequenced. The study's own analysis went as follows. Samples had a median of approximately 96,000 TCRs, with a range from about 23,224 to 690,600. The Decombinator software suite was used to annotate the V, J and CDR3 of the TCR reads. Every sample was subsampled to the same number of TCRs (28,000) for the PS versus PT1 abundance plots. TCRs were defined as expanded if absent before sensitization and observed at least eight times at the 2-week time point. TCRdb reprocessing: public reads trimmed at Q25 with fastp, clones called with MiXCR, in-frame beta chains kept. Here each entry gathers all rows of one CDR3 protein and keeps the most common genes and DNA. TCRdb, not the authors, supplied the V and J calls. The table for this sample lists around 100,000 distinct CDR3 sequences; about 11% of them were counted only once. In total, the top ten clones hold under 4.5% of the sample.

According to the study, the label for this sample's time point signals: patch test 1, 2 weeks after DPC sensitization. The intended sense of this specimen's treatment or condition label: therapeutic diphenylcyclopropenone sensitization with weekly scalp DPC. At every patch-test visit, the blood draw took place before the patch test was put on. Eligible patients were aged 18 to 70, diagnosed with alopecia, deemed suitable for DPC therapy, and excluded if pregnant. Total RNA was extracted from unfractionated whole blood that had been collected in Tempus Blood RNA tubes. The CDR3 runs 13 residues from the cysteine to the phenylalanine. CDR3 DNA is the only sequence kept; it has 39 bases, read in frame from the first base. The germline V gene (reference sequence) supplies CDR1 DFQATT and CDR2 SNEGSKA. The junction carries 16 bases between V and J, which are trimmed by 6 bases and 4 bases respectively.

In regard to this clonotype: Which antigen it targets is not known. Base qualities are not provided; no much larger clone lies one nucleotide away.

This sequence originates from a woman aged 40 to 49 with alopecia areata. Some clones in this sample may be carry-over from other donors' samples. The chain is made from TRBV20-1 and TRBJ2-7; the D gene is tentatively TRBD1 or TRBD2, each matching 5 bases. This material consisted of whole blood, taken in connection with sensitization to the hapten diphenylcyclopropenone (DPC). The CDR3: CSARSRAGYEQYF. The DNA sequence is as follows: TGCAGTGCCCGCTCGCGGGCAGGGTACGAGCAGTACTTC.